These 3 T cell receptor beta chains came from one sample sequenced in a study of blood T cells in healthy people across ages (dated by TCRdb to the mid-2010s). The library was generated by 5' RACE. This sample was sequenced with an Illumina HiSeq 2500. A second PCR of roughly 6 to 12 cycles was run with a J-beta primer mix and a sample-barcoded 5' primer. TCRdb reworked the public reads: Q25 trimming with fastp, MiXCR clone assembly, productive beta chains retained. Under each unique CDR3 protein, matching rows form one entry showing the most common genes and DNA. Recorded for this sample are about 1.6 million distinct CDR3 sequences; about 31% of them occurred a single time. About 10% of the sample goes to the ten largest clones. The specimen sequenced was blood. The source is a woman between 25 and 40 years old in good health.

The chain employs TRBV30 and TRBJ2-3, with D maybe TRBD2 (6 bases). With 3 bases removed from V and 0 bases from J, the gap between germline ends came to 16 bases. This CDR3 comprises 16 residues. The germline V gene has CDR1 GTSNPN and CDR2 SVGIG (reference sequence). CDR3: CAWSAGRSTSTDTQYF. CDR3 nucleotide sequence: TGTGCCTGGAGCGCGGGACGATCAACTAGCACAGATACGCAGTATTTT.

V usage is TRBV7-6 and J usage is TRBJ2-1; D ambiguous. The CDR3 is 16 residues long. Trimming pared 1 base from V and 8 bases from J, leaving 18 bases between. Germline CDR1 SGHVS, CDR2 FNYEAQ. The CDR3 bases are TGTGCCAGCAGCTTAGGTGTTTCGGTGCCTTTCGATGAGCAGTTCTTC. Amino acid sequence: CASSLGVSVPFDEQFF.

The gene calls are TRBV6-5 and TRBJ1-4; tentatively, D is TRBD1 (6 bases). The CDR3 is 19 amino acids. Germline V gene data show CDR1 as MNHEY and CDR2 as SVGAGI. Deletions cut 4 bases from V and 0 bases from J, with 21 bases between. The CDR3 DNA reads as TGTGCCAGCAGTTTCCGGGTCCCGGGACAAATTGCAACTAATGAAAAACTGTTTTTT. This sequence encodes CASSFRVPGQIATNEKLFF.